This TCR beta chain was profiled in a study of shared clonotypes between healthy human individuals. In the study overall: Donors were a couple of women and a few men aged 18 to 49.

This clone showed up just once. Its target is not known. Findings of the study overall: Larger estimated richness was generally seen in naive subsets than in memory subsets. Among donors, the sharing of clonotypes was expected to be influenced by sequencing depth. A small donor pool kept down the genetic and exposure-history diversity that was represented.

Only in-frame clones appear in the TCRdb table, and some are missing; sequencing was by immunoSEQ multiplex PCR. The top ten hold roughly 0.13% of the sample, which has about 2 million clones, around 95% seen once. The V gene lost 3 bases and the J gene lost 1 base, with 4 bases spanning the gap. Germline assignment: CDR1 KGHSH and CDR2 LQKENI. The CDR3 length is 13 residues. The receptor was derived from a man aged 18-30 years in good health. Sequenced input: naive CD4+ T cells sorted from blood. The subset here: CD45RA+ positively selected. The chain recombines TRBV18 with TRBJ1-3; D call uncertain. The CDR3 here is CASSPMSGNTIYF. As DNA, the CDR3 is TGTGCCAGCTCACCGATGTCTGGAAACACCATATATTTT.